Below are 30 T cell receptor beta chains sequenced from a single sample in a study of T cell repertoires in cytomegalovirus infection. TCRdb recomputed calls from the reads with MiXCR, one row per CDR3 protein. This sample has approximately 750,000 distinct CDR3 sequences, with 35% found just once. Sequenced material: PBMCs. These receptors all come from a human donor in good health (CMV status not recorded). Some clones in this sample may be carry-over from other donors' samples.

This sequence joins TRBV7-9 and TRBJ2-1, with 8 positions matching TRBD2. Trimming at V came to 3 bases and at J to 4 bases, leaving 2 bases not matched to a gene. This CDR3 contains 14 residues. CDR1 and CDR2 (germline): SEHNR, FQNEAQ (reference sequence). CDR3 amino acids: CASSFTSGYNEQFF. As DNA, the CDR3 is TGTGCCAGCAGCTTTACTAGCGGATACAATGAGCAGTTCTTC.

Details on this clonotype: Its ends do not fully match the called genes, so a read error is possible. The chain joins TRBV4-1 to TRBJ2-2, with D possibly being TRBD2 (5 bases). Germline-derived CDR1 and CDR2 are MGHRA and YSYEKL. CDR3 length: 15 amino acids. CDR3 in DNA: TGTGCCAGCAGCCACGGTCTAGCTGACACCGGGGAGCTGTTTTTT. This translates into CASSHGLADTGELFF.

This clonotype was picked up many times. The rearrangement links TRBV7-2 to TRBJ1-1; the match to TRBD1 covers 9 bases. The J segment lost 4 bases and the V segment lost 5 bases, leaving 5 bases of the junction unmatched. CDR1 is SGHTA and CDR2 is FQGNSA in the germline V gene. There are 14 residues in the CDR3. The CDR3 DNA is TGTGCCAGCAGCCGGATGGGACAGGGCACTGAAGCTTTCTTT. Protein product: CASSRMGQGTEAFF.

To note about this clonotype: This is likely a read error, given that the CDR3 carries no conserved phenylalanine or tryptophan at its end. The chain couples TRBV12-3 or TRBV12-4 to TRBJ2-1; possible D gene TRBD2, 6 bases. This CDR3 contains 13 residues. V shed 0 bases and J shed 8 bases, with 8 bases lying between them. CDR3 nucleotide sequence: TGTGCCAGCAGTTTAGCAGCGGGCTATGAGCAGTTCTTA. It encodes CASSLAAGYEQFL.

Notes on this clonotype: Here the CDR3 omits its conserved ending phenylalanine or tryptophan, so a read error is the likely source. The rearrangement uses TRBV18 and TRBJ1-2; D call uncertain. Trimming removed 1 base at V and 8 bases at J, with 17 bases between. The CDR3 spans 15 residues. Per the germline V gene, CDR1 is KGHSH and CDR2 is LQKENI. CDR3 nucleotides: TGTGCCAGCTCACCACAGGGCGCAAACCTGGCCGGCTACACCTGC. This gives the protein CASSPQGANLAGYTC.

The sample holds many counts of this clonotype. V usage is TRBV28 and J usage is TRBJ1-1; D is ambiguous. CDR3 length: 12 residues. V was pared by 7 bases and J by 2 bases, with 8 bases between. Germline CDR1 MDHEN, CDR2 SYDVKM. The CDR3 DNA follows: TGTGCCAGCAAGCCGATAAACACTGAAGCTTTCTTT. It codes for CASKPINTEAFF.

With respect to this clonotype: Germline and junction disagree at one end, which may indicate a read error. J is TRBJ2-1 and V is TRBV7-2; 8 bases match TRBD1. There are 14 residues in the CDR3. Germline CDR1 is SGHTA and CDR2 is FQGNSA. CDR3 in amino acids: CASGLTGVLGEQFF. The CDR3, as DNA: TGTGCCAGCGGCTTGACAGGGGTGCTAGGTGAGCAGTTCTTC.

The V gene is TRBV4-1, the J gene TRBJ2-1; D not resolved. V dropped 0 bases and J dropped 6 bases, with 6 bases sitting between them. Germline CDR1 is MGHRA and CDR2 is YSYEKL. The CDR3 loop spans 13 amino acids. In DNA form, the CDR3 reads TGCGCCAGCAGCCAAGATTCTGTCAATGAGCAGTTCTTC. This sequence encodes CASSQDSVNEQFF.

Regarding this clonotype: A read error may be the cause here, since a much bigger clone is one base away. The conserved phenylalanine or tryptophan normally closing the CDR3 is absent here, so this likely arose from a read error. The rearrangement joins TRBV7-6 to TRBJ2-7; 8 nucleotides match TRBD1. This CDR3 contains 14 residues. V trimming: 2 bases; J trimming: 5 bases; junction bases outside the gene matches: 5. Germline assignment: CDR1 SGHVS and CDR2 FNYEAQ. As DNA, the CDR3 is TGTGCCAGCAGCTTACGACAGGGGCTAAACGAGCAGTACTTA. Translation: CASSLRQGLNEQYL.

In the case of this clonotype: Germline is not matched at one junction end, which may reflect a read error. In DNA, the CDR3 is TGTGCCAGCTGTTTACGGGGGCTTTCACCCCTAAACTTT. Its protein product is CASCLRGLSPLNF. The V gene is TRBV12-3 or TRBV12-4, the J gene TRBJ1-6; a weak D match, TRBD1 (6 bases). This CDR3 spans 13 amino acids.

This clonotype has a handful of counts. This chain joins TRBV6-6 and TRBJ2-1, with D possibly TRBD1 on 5 matching bases. CDR3 length equals 13 residues. V was pared by 2 bases and J by 6 bases, with 8 bases between. From germline, CDR1 is MNHNY and CDR2 SVGAGI (reference sequence). The CDR3 DNA reads TGTGCCAGCAGTTACCAGGGAATCAATGAGCAGTTCTTC. Translated: CASSYQGINEQFF.

This clonotype has at least ten counts. V and J are TRBV12-3 or TRBV12-4 and TRBJ2-1; 12 bases are shared with TRBD1. J was trimmed by 8 bases and V by 5 bases; bases with no gene match: 10. The CDR3 totals 16 residues. The CDR3 DNA sequence: TGTGCCAGCAGTCCCCCCCGGGACAGGGGGCAGCATGAGCAGTTCTTC. Its protein is CASSPPRDRGQHEQFF.

A few counts support this clonotype. The chain carries TRBV12-3 or TRBV12-4 and TRBJ2-5, with no clear D. V was trimmed by 0 bases and J by 1 base, leaving 6 bases between them. The CDR3 has 14 residues. CDR3 region: CASSLADSQETQYF. CDR3 sequence (DNA): TGTGCCAGCAGTTTAGCGGATTCCCAAGAGACCCAGTACTTC.

This clonotype showed up many times. V usage is TRBV7-2 and J usage is TRBJ2-3, with D possibly matching TRBD2 (6 bases). This CDR3 is 18 amino acids long. V lost 5 bases, J lost 0 bases, and 21 bases lay in between. CDR1 is SGHTA, CDR2 FQGNSA, per germline. Written as DNA, the CDR3 is TGTGCCAGCAGCCGCACCCCACTAGCCCTTCAAAGCACAGATACGCAGTATTTT. Translation: CASSRTPLALQSTDTQYF.

The rearrangement uses TRBV4-1 and TRBJ2-3; the match to TRBD1 covers 8 bases. CDR3 length: 13 amino acids. V trimming: 6 bases; J trimming: 1 base; junction bases outside the gene matches: 0. CDR1 and CDR2 (germline): MGHRA, YSYEKL. DNA for the CDR3: TGCGCCAGCAGGGACAGGGGCACAGATACGCAGTATTTT. Encoded protein: CASRDRGTDTQYF.

There are many counts of this clonotype. CDR3 amino acids: CASSPTGTSGGRSKNIQYF. CDR3 DNA: TGCGCCAGCAGCCCGACCGGGACTAGCGGGGGGAGGTCCAAAAACATTCAGTACTTC. The rearrangement joins TRBV4-1 to TRBJ2-4; 15 nucleotides align to TRBD2. CDR1 MGHRA and CDR2 YSYEKL come from the germline V gene. The CDR3 covers 19 residues. V shed 4 bases, J shed 2 bases, and the junction held 9 bases outside the gene matches.

V usage is TRBV7-4 and J usage is TRBJ2-2; 7 nucleotides line up with TRBD1. This CDR3 contains 16 residues. J was trimmed by 0 bases and V by 4 bases; bases with no gene match: 5. The germline V gene has CDR1 SGHVT and CDR2 SQSDAQ. The CDR3 sequence is CASSSWQGANTGELFF. CDR3 in DNA: TGTGCCAGCAGCTCTTGGCAGGGGGCGAACACCGGGGAGCTGTTTTTT.

The chain combines TRBV30 with TRBJ2-7; either TRBD1 or TRBD2 may fit D (6 bases each). The length of the CDR3 is 11 residues. Germline-derived CDR1 and CDR2 are GTSNPN and SVGIG (reference sequence). Trimming shortened V by 0 bases and J by 10 bases, and 10 bases separated the two germline ends. The CDR3 bases are TGTGCCTGGAGTGTACGGGGGCGCCAGTACTTC. Protein sequence: CAWSVRGRQYF.

This clonotype was detected only a few times. The chain has TRBV7-9 and TRBJ2-2; 15 bases fit TRBD2. V lost 5 bases, J lost 7 bases, and 8 bases stayed unmatched. The CDR3 covers 17 residues. Per germline, CDR1 SEHNR and CDR2 FQNEAQ (reference sequence). The CDR3 here is CASSPGTSGRKHGELFF. Written as DNA, the CDR3 is TGTGCCAGCAGCCCCGGGACTAGCGGGAGGAAACACGGGGAGCTGTTTTTT.

This clonotype is medium-sized (0.01 to 0.1%). The chain links TRBV7-2 to TRBJ1-1; no definite D call. V was clipped by 5 bases and J by 3 bases, with 7 bases between them. Germline V gives CDR1 SGHTA, CDR2 FQGNSA. CDR3 length equals 12 residues. CDR3 region: CASSVGDTEAFF. In nucleotides, the CDR3 is TGTGCCAGCAGCGTCGGGGACACTGAAGCTTTCTTT. Together with reference TRBV7-2 and TRBJ1-1, the CDR3 gives the full variable domain: GAGVSQSPSNKVTEKGKDVELRCDPISGHTALYWYRQSLGQGLEFLIYFQGNSAPDKSGLPSDRFSAERTGGSVSTLTIQRTQQEDSAVYLCASSVGDTEAFFGQGTRLTVV.

This clonotype was recorded a few times. This sequence joins TRBV4-1 and TRBJ1-2; D remains unclear. The CDR3 sequence is 13 residues long. Germline assignment: CDR1 MGHRA and CDR2 YSYEKL. V gave up 1 base and J gave up 4 bases, with 7 bases separating them. CDR3 bases: TGCGCCAGCAGCCAAGCCCCCCCCTATGGCTACACCTTC. This translates into CASSQAPPYGYTF.

V and J are TRBV3-1 and TRBJ2-1; D is tentatively TRBD1 or TRBD2 (5 bases each). There are 17 residues in the CDR3. Germline CDR1 LGHDT, CDR2 YNNKEL (reference sequence). With 2 bases removed from V and 0 bases from J, the gap between germline ends came to 14 bases. CDR3 protein: CASSQYPRGSSYNEQFF. CDR3 in DNA: TGTGCCAGCAGCCAATACCCCCGGGGCAGCTCCTACAATGAGCAGTTCTTC.

This clonotype was picked up a small number of times. V gene TRBV11-2 combines with J gene TRBJ2-1; 12 bases agree with TRBD2. Germline V gene lookup returns CDR1 SGHAT and CDR2 FQNNGV. The junction had 11 bases not matched to a gene; V was cut back by 4 bases and J by 10 bases. The CDR3 runs 16 residues. The CDR3 sequence: CASSSILAGGYREQFF. CDR3 sequence (DNA): TGTGCCAGCAGCTCTATACTAGCGGGGGGCTACAGAGAGCAGTTCTTC.

This clonotype was detected only a few times. This chain joins TRBV6-5 and TRBJ2-7; TRBD2 aligns across 7 bases. Germline V lookup: CDR1 MNHEY, CDR2 SVGAGI. The V and J ends lost 10 bases and 5 bases, in that order; junction bases with no gene match: 11. The CDR3 is made up of 13 amino acids. The CDR3 DNA reads as TGTGCCACCTCCTGGGGCGGGAGAGACGAGCAGTACTTC. This gives the protein CATSWGGRDEQYF.

This clonotype has just a few counts. The V call is TRBV7-2, the J call TRBJ2-7, with D perhaps matching TRBD1 (5 bases). Germline values: CDR1 SGHTA, CDR2 FQGNSA. The CDR3 is made up of 15 amino acids. V was clipped by 1 base and J by 0 bases, with 10 bases between them. The CDR3 region has the DNA TGTGCCAGCAGCTTAGGGGCCAGGGACTCCTACGAGCAGTACTTC. Translating gives CASSLGARDSYEQYF.

This clonotype was picked up a small number of times. The chain recombines TRBV4-1 with TRBJ1-1, with 7 bases aligning to TRBD1. V gave up 6 bases and J gave up 1 base; unmatched junction bases: 8. The CDR3 is made up of 15 amino acids. Germline CDR1 reads MGHRA; CDR2 reads YSYEKL. The CDR3 nucleotides read TGCGCCAGCAGAGCCCCAGGGGGAAAGAACACTGAAGCTTTCTTT. Protein product: CASRAPGGKNTEAFF.

This chain uses TRBV28 with TRBJ2-7, with 9 positions matching TRBD1. CDR3 length: 19 amino acids. CDR1 and CDR2 from the germline V gene are MDHEN and SYDVKM. With V trimmed by 5 bases and J by 1 base, 18 bases remained unmatched. This chain's CDR3 is CASSPLETVQGARSYEQYF. The CDR3 DNA is TGTGCCAGCAGTCCCCTCGAGACCGTACAGGGGGCGCGGTCCTACGAGCAGTACTTC.

This clonotype was detected a few times. This chain uses TRBV9 with TRBJ2-3; D possibly corresponds to TRBD1 (6 bases). Germline V gives CDR1 SGDLS, CDR2 YYNGEE. V was clipped by 0 bases and J by 1 base, with 9 bases between them. This CDR3 spans 15 amino acids. The CDR3 coding sequence is TGTGCCAGCAGCGTAGAGGGGGTCGGCACAGATACGCAGTATTTT. It codes for CASSVEGVGTDTQYF.

This clonotype has just one count. This chain's CDR3 is CASSLGGGARDTQYF. CDR3 nucleotides: TGTGCCAGCAGCTTAGGCGGGGGGGCGAGAGATACGCAGTATTTT. The chain is built from TRBV7-3 and TRBJ2-3; 9 positions agree with TRBD2. V lost 2 bases to trimming and J lost 5 bases; unmatched junction nucleotides: 5. Germline V gene lookup returns CDR1 SGHTA and CDR2 FQGTGA. The CDR3 has 15 residues.

V gene TRBV24-1 combines with J gene TRBJ2-1, with 15 positions matching TRBD2. The germline CDR1 and CDR2 sequences are KGHDR and SFDVKD. The CDR3 has 18 residues. V lost 2 bases and J lost 10; bases outside the gene matches: 11. The CDR3 reads CATSDSSGLAGGGREQFF. In DNA form, the CDR3 reads TGTGCCACCAGTGATTCTTCGGGACTAGCGGGAGGTGGTAGGGAGCAGTTCTTC.